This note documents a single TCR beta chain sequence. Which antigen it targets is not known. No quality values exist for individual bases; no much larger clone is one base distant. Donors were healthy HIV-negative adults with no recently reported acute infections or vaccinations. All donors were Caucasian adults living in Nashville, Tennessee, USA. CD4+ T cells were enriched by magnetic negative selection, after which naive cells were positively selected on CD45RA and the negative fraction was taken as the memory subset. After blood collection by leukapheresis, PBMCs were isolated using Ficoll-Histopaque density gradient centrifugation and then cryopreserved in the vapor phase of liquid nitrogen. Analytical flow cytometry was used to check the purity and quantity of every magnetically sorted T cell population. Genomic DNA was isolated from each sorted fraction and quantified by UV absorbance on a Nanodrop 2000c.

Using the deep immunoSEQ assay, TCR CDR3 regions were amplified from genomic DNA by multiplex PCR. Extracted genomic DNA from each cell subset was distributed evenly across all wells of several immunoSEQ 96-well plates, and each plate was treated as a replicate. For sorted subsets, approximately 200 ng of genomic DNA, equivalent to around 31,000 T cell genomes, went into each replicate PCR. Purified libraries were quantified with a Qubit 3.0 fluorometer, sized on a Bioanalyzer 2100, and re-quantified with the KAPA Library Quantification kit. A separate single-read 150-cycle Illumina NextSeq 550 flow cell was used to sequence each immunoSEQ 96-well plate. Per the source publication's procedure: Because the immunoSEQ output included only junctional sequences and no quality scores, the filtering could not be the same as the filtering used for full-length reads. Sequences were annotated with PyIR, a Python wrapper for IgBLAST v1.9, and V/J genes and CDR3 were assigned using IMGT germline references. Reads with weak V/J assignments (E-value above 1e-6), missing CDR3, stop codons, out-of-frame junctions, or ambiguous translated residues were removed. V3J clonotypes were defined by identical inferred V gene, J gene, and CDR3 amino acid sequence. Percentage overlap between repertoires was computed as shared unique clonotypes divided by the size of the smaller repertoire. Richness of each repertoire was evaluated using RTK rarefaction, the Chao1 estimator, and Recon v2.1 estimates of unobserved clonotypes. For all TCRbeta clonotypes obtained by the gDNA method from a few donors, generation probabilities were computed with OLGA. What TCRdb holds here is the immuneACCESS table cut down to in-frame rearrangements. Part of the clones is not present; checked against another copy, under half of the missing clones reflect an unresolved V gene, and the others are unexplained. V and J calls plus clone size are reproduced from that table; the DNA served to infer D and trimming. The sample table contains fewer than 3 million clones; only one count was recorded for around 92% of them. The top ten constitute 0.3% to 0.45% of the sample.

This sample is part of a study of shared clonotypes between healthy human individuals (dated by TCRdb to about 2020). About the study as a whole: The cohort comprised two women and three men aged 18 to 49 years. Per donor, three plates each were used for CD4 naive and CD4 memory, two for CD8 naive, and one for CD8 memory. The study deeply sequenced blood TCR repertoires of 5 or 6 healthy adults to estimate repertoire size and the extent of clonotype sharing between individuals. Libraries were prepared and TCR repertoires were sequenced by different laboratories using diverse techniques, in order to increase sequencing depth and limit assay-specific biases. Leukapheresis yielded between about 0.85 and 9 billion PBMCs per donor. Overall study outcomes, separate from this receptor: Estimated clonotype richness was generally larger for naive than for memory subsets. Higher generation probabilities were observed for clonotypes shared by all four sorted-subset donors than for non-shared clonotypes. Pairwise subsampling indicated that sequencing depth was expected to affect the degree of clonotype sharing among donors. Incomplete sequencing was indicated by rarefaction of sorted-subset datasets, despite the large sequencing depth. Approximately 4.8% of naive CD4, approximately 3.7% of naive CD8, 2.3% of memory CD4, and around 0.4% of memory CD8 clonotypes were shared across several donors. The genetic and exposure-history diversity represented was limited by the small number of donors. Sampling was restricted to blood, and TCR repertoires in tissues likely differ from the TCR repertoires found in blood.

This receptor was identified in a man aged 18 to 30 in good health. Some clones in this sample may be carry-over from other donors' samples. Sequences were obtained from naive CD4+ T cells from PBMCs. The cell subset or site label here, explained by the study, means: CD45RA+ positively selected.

The DNA sequence follows: TGTGCCAGCAGCTTAGTTAGGGGGGAAGAAGCTTTCTTT. This translates into CASSLVRGEEAFF. The chain was built from TRBV7-3 and TRBJ1-1, with TRBD1 perhaps the D gene, on 6 matching bases. From cysteine to phenylalanine, the CDR3 is 13 amino acids long. The read is trimmed to its CDR3 DNA, 39 bases read in frame from base 1. From the germline V gene, CDR1 is SGHTA and CDR2 is FQGTGA. The junction carries 12 bases between V and J, which are trimmed by 2 bases and 8 bases respectively.